This T cell receptor (beta chain) was recovered during a study of T cells expressing NK-cell markers. Study details: Beta-chain profiling covered CD3+CD56+NKG2C+, CD3+CD56+NKG2C- and CD3+CD56-NKG2C+ sorted subsets. Eight donors were sequenced, seven testing HCMV-seropositive and one testing seronegative.

This CDR3 has 12 amino acids. Findings and limits, study-wide: In four donors, these clonotypes also led the CD3+CD56-NKG2C+ fraction.

TCRdb re-analyzed the 5' RACE reads; it lists each CDR3 protein once, without DNA. Its clone listing holds about 460,000 distinct CDR3 sequences. On this clonotype: Its target is not known.

The clonotype originates from a woman between 45 and 65 years old in good health. V gene TRBV12-3 or TRBV12-4 combines with J gene TRBJ1-1. Input material: blood T cells: a sorted CD56 or NKG2C T cell subset, CD4+ or CD8+ T cells, or bulk PBMC T cells (not recorded which). CDR3: CASRPSSTEAFF.